The 17 T cell receptor beta chains listed next were all sequenced from one sample in a study of identical twins. Using its own MiXCR run on the 5' RACE reads, TCRdb lists one record per CDR3 protein. The top ten clones hold under 0.35% of a sample with roughly 1,500,000 distinct CDR3 sequences, less than 35% of them seen once. The material sequenced was cord blood. The receptors were gathered from a newborn girl in good health.

The gene calls are TRBV6-6 and TRBJ2-5; unclear D gene. CDR1 and CDR2 (germline): MNHNY, SVGAGI (reference sequence). V lost 2 bases to trimming and J lost 0 bases, with 7 bases between them. This CDR3 contains 14 residues. For the CDR3, the DNA is TGTGCCAGCAGTTACGTCACCCACCAAGAGACCCAGTACTTC. Translated: CASSYVTHQETQYF.

This clonotype was recorded a few times. An end of the junction does not agree with germline; a read error may underlie this. The CDR3 sequence is CASSSDTGELFF. The CDR3 DNA reads TGTGCCAGTAGTTCGGATACCGGGGAGCTGTTTTTT. The chain couples TRBV6-5 to TRBJ2-2; D call uncertain. Germline CDR1 and CDR2: MNHEY and SVGAGI. The CDR3 is 12 amino acids.

This chain uses TRBV10-3 with TRBJ2-7; 13 nucleotides match TRBD2. CDR3 length: 16 residues. V lost 2 bases, J lost 2 bases, and 3 bases stayed unmatched. Germline V gives CDR1 ENHRY, CDR2 SYGVKD. This CDR3 reads CAISEPGTSGTYEQYF. The CDR3 DNA is TGTGCCATCAGTGAGCCTGGGACTAGCGGGACCTACGAGCAGTACTTC.

This clonotype was seen a handful of times. The chain links TRBV7-9 to TRBJ1-2; 9 bases are shared with TRBD1. Germline trimming cut 5 bases from V and 6 bases from J; bases unmatched to any gene: 19. Germline loops: CDR1 SEHNR, CDR2 FQNEAQ (reference sequence). CDR3 size: 18 residues. Written as DNA, the CDR3 is TGTGCCAGCAGCCTGGGGGAACCGGGACAGGGAAGGGTCGATGGCTACACCTTC. Translation: CASSLGEPGQGRVDGYTF.

This clonotype showed up just a few times. V is TRBV6-1 and J is TRBJ2-7, with TRBD2 as a possible D gene (6 bases). V was clipped by 9 bases and J by 3 bases, with 12 bases between them. CDR1 is MNHNS and CDR2 is SASEGT in the germline V gene. The CDR3 sequence is 12 residues long. The CDR3 region has the DNA TGTGCCAGTGGGACTGACTACTACGAGCAGTACTTC. It is translated as CASGTDYYEQYF.

The chain employs TRBV27 and TRBJ2-5; 7 nucleotides match TRBD1. TRBJ2-7 explains the end of the DNA better; the J call may be wrong. Germline V gene lookup returns CDR1 MNHEY and CDR2 SMNVEV (reference sequence). The length of the CDR3 is 15 residues. CDR3 sequence reads: CASSSSTGVLYEQYF. CDR3 DNA: TGTGCCAGCAGTTCTTCAACAGGGGTGCTCTACGAGCAGTACTTC.

This chain links TRBV3-1 with TRBJ2-1; TRBD1 aligns across 9 bases. With the DNA end fitting TRBJ2-7 better, the J assignment may be wrong. The germline V gene encodes CDR1 LGHDT and CDR2 YNNKEL (reference sequence). This CDR3 has 16 amino acids. The CDR3 DNA reads as TGTGCCAGCAGCCAACGCCGGGGACAGGGACAGCACGAGCAGTACTTC. Residues: CASSQRRGQGQHEQYF.

This clonotype was observed at least ten times. V and J are TRBV12-3 or TRBV12-4 and TRBJ2-7; unclear D gene. Trimming took off 5 bases at V and 5 bases at J, with 7 bases between the two ends. The CDR3 runs to 11 residues. The CDR3 bases are TGTGCCAGCAGTACGACCCACGAGCAGTACTTC. Its translation: CASSTTHEQYF.

The table lists this clonotype with a few counts. The chain uses TRBV6-1 and TRBJ2-7, with 7 positions matching TRBD2. CDR1 MNHNS and CDR2 SASEGT come from the germline V gene. The V and J ends lost 4 bases and 4 bases, in that order; junction bases with no gene match: 4. The CDR3 runs 13 residues. This CDR3 reads CASSVTSRYEQYF. DNA for the CDR3: TGTGCCAGCAGTGTGACTAGCAGGTACGAGCAGTACTTC.

This chain joins TRBV20-1 and TRBJ1-1; TRBD1 aligns across 8 bases. CDR1 and CDR2 (germline): DFQATT, SNEGSKA (reference sequence). This CDR3 is built from 16 residues. For the CDR3, the DNA is TGCAGCAATGCCGCGCGGACAGGGAGGGAGAACACTGAAGCTTTCTTT. Residues: CSNAARTGRENTEAFF.

This sequence joins TRBV7-8 and TRBJ2-3; TRBD2 aligns across 7 bases. CDR1 and CDR2 from the germline V gene are SGHVS and FQNEAQ. The CDR3 consists of 14 residues. V was pared by 5 bases and J by 10 bases, with 12 bases of the junction left unmatched. CDR3 in DNA: TGTGCCAGCAGCCCCGGGAGGTTCACAGGTTCGCAGTATTTT. Translation: CASSPGRFTGSQYF.

Only a few counts were recorded for this clonotype. This chain links TRBV30 with TRBJ2-3, with 9 bases that match TRBD1. Looked up from germline, CDR1 is GTSNPN and CDR2 is SVGIG (reference sequence). The CDR3 spans 12 residues. After removal of 8 bases from V and 6 bases from J, the junction contained 6 bases not matched to a gene. For the CDR3, the DNA is TGTGCCATCGGGACAGGGTCGGATACGCAGTATTTT. It codes for CAIGTGSDTQYF.

This clonotype was recorded many times. The V gene is TRBV11-2, the J gene TRBJ2-7, with no clear D. This CDR3 comprises 14 residues. Germline loops: CDR1 SGHAT, CDR2 FQNNGV. V was cut by 0 bases and J by 2 bases, with 8 bases left in between. CDR3 residues: CASSLDREPYEQYF. The DNA for the CDR3 is TGTGCCAGCAGCTTAGATCGCGAACCCTACGAGCAGTACTTC. The full variable domain, completed using reference TRBV11-2 and TRBJ2-7, is EAGVAQSPRYKIIEKRQSVAFWCNPISGHATLYWYQQILGQGPKLLIQFQNNGVVDDSQLPKDRFSAERLKGVDSTLKIQPAKLEDSAVYLCASSLDREPYEQYFGPGTRLTVT.

This clonotype occurred a few times. The CDR3 here is CASSAWGVFRTEAFF. DNA for the CDR3: TGTGCCAGCAGCGCCTGGGGGGTCTTTAGGACTGAAGCTTTCTTT. J is TRBJ1-1 and V is TRBV6-1; weak D call: TRBD1 (5 bases). V lost 6 bases, J lost 5 bases, and 19 bases lay in between. Germline loops: CDR1 MNHNS, CDR2 SASEGT. This CDR3 is built from 15 residues.

J is TRBJ2-5 and V is TRBV3-1; the match to TRBD2 covers 8 bases. This CDR3 contains 15 residues. With 1 base clipped from V and 3 bases from J, the junction kept 4 bases outside the gene matches. Germline CDR1 and CDR2: LGHDT and YNNKEL (reference sequence). CDR3 bases: TGTGCCAGCAGCCAAGGGGTAGCGGGGAAAGAGACCCAGTACTTC. This translates into CASSQGVAGKETQYF.

The chain couples TRBV2 to TRBJ2-1; D may be TRBD1 (6 bases). Germline-derived CDR1 and CDR2 are SNHLY and FYNNEI. There are 14 residues in the CDR3. V was pared by 4 bases and J by 8 bases, with 15 bases between. The DNA of the CDR3 is TGTGCCAGCAGTGCCCGTACAGGGAGCCATGAGCAGTTCTTC. It specifies CASSARTGSHEQFF.

This clonotype has more than one count but fewer than ten. The V gene is TRBV12-3 or TRBV12-4, the J gene TRBJ1-5; D call uncertain. The V and J ends lost 2 bases and 9 bases respectively, with 11 bases between them. The CDR3 runs 13 residues. The CDR3 coding sequence is TGTGCCAGCAGTTTAAGCGCTTGGCGGCCCCAGCATTTT. Protein sequence: CASSLSAWRPQHF.